This T cell receptor (beta chain) emerged from a study of blood T cell repertoires in COVID-19. The protocol was immunoSEQ multiplex PCR, while the TCRdb copy is restricted to in-frame clones and leaves out a portion. This sample has 150,000 to 200,000 clones; roughly 70% occur once, and the top ten carry less than 3%. The CDR3 sequence is 18 residues long. The receptor was derived from a woman older than 75 with acute or convalescent COVID-19. Sequencing input: peripheral blood. This chain joins TRBV21-1 and TRBJ1-6. TRBV21-1 is a recognized pseudogene. In DNA, the CDR3 is TGTGCCAGCAGCAAAGTGCCGCGGGGGGGACCTACTGGGTCACCCCTCCACTTT. Its protein is CASSKVPRGGPTGSPLHF.